This is a list of T cell receptor beta chains from one sample in a study of response to subunit inactivated influenza vaccine. Via MiXCR, TCRdb re-called the RT-PCR reads, giving one row per CDR3 protein. The sample shows 650,000 to 800,000 distinct CDR3 sequences, around 14% of them seen only once. The sample here was PBMCs from blood, taken approximately 15 days before vaccination. The receptors derive from a man in his fifties or sixties who received an inactivated influenza vaccine. Each CDR3 is given with its conserved first and last residue. Where a row states a size, it is once, few, many or the class of an expanded clone; other rows omit it.

size	V	J	CDR3
few	TRBV3-1	TRBJ2-1	CASSLRVGRFGNEQFF
-	TRBV15	TRBJ1-2	CATSRPDRLSGYTF
-	TRBV4-2	TRBJ1-2	CASSPTQGGYVYTF
few	TRBV5-1	TRBJ2-5	CASSRSGQVTQETQYF
many	TRBV5-1	TRBJ2-7	CASSPFGQNYEQYF
-	TRBV12-3/TRBV12-4	TRBJ1-1	CASAMGGFGAFF
few	TRBV20-1	TRBJ2-7	CSAQGTGGAYEQYF
few	TRBV29-1	TRBJ2-5	CSVGTGQETQYF
-	TRBV4-3	TRBJ2-7	CASSQALPTSGSSSYEQYF
few	TRBV10-3	TRBJ2-5	CATGLAGSQETQYF
-	TRBV4-3	TRBJ2-3	CASSQGGRPDTDTQYF
-	TRBV5-1	TRBJ2-2	CASSLASGITHTGELFF
-	TRBV7-2	TRBJ1-5	CASSLSVQGGNQPQHF
once	TRBV7-2	TRBJ1-1	CASSTWTVNTEAFF
few	TRBV7-9	TRBJ2-1	CASSLGVGEGPMNEQFF
-	TRBV6-2/TRBV6-3	TRBJ2-5	CASKLGATGYF
-	TRBV5-1	TRBJ2-2	CASSLRVAANTGELFF
-	TRBV29-1	TRBJ1-2	CSVESTALEGYTF
few	TRBV7-2	TRBJ2-1	CASSPNVGTYEQFF
-	TRBV4-3	TRBJ1-4	CASSQDIFWANRGEKLFF
-	TRBV29-1	TRBJ2-3	CSVAQGVKADTQYF
-	TRBV7-3	TRBJ2-3	CASSFSGELDTQYF
-	TRBV24-1	TRBJ2-3	CATSGIFGGGADTQYF
few	TRBV7-2	TRBJ2-5	CASSPIRLAGGGTQYF
-	TRBV12-3/TRBV12-4	TRBJ2-4	CASSLIGQGAKNIQYF